Following are 28 T cell receptor beta chains from one sample sequenced in a study of blood T cells in healthy people across ages. Primed by a sample-barcoded 5' primer and a J-beta primer mix, a second PCR proceeded for 7 to 11 cycles. TCRdb called the 5' RACE reads again in MiXCR, with one record for every CDR3 protein. Of roughly 680,000 distinct CDR3 sequences in the sample, roughly 49% were seen once. The material sequenced was blood. The receptor set was obtained from a woman aged 55-69 years in good health.

This clonotype was found a few times. The rearrangement joins TRBV15 to TRBJ1-2; D call uncertain. Trimming removed 1 base from V and 0 bases from J, with 9 bases in between. The CDR3 contains 15 residues. Germline assignment: CDR1 LNHNV and CDR2 YYDKDF (reference sequence). The CDR3 sequence is CATSRVAGSNYGYTF. CDR3 nucleotide sequence: TGTGCCACCAGCAGAGTGGCGGGCTCTAACTATGGCTACACCTTC. Looking up the rest from reference TRBV15 and TRBJ1-2 gives the full variable domain: DAMVIQNPRYQVTQFGKPVTLSCSQTLNHNVMYWYQQKSSQAPKLLFHYYDKDFNNEADTPDNFQSRRPNTSFCFLDIRSPGLGDTAMYLCATSRVAGSNYGYTFGSGTRLTVV.

The chain has TRBV6-1 and TRBJ2-5, with D unresolved. The last part of the DNA fits TRBJ2-7 better; the J call may be wrong. The germline V gene encodes CDR1 MNHNS and CDR2 SASEGT. The CDR3 spans 13 residues. The CDR3 coding sequence is TGTGCCAGCAGTAGCCCGCCGGTTTACGAGCAGTACTTC. Encoded protein: CASSSPPVYEQYF.

In DNA form, the CDR3 reads TGCAGTGCTAGAGATAGGAGGGAAACCCAATTATACAATGAGCAGTTCTTC. Encoded protein: CSARDRRETQLYNEQFF. The genes are TRBV20-1 and TRBJ2-1, with a tentative D call TRBD2 (6 bases). CDR1 and CDR2 from the germline V gene are DFQATT and SNEGSKA (reference sequence). This CDR3 contains 17 residues. V shed 0 bases and J shed 4 bases, with 19 bases lying between them.

The table lists this clonotype with a few counts. The chain carries TRBV20-1 and TRBJ2-3; 9 nucleotides align to TRBD2. The germline V gene has CDR1 DFQATT and CDR2 SNEGSKA (reference sequence). V was clipped by 7 bases and J by 2 bases; unmatched bases: 4. The CDR3 extends over 13 amino acids. Here the CDR3 DNA reads TGCAGTGGGCTAGCGGGGACCACAGATACGCAGTATTTT. Its protein product is CSGLAGTTDTQYF.

This rearrangement joins TRBV3-1 to TRBJ1-4; D not resolved. CDR3 length: 15 residues. V gave up 0 bases and J gave up 2 bases, with 7 bases separating them. The germline gives CDR1 LGHDT, CDR2 YNNKEL (reference sequence). The CDR3 loop is CASSQDEGTNEKLFF. CDR3 DNA sequence: TGTGCCAGCAGCCAAGACGAAGGGACTAATGAAAAACTGTTTTTT.

V and J are TRBV28 and TRBJ2-1, with 9 positions matching TRBD2. Trimming cost V 5 bases and J 12 bases; bases outside gene matches: 17. Germline V gene lookup returns CDR1 MDHEN and CDR2 SYDVKM. The CDR3 has 16 amino acids. CDR3 sequence (DNA): TGTGCCAGCAGTCCCACGGGGTTTCGGACTAGCGTTGTGCAGTTCTTC. It codes for CASSPTGFRTSVVQFF.

J is TRBJ2-3 and V is TRBV2; 9 bases fit TRBD2. The V gene end was trimmed by 6 bases and the J gene end by 3 bases; junction bases not matched to a gene: 10. Germline lookup yields CDR1 SNHLY and CDR2 FYNNEI. CDR3 length: 16 amino acids. CDR3: CASRTEGSGSTDTQYF. The CDR3 DNA sequence: TGTGCCAGCAGGACAGAGGGTAGCGGGAGTACAGATACGCAGTATTTT. The entire variable domain, with the rest obtained from reference TRBV2 and TRBJ2-3, is as follows: EPEVTQTPSHQVTQMGQEVILRCVPISNHLYFYWYRQILGQKVEFLVSFYNNEISEKSEIFDDQFSVERPDGSNFTLKIRSTKLEDSAMYFCASRTEGSGSTDTQYFGPGTRLTVL.

The chain employs TRBV20-1 and TRBJ1-2, with D possibly TRBD1 on 5 matching bases. The germline CDR1 and CDR2 sequences are DFQATT and SNEGSKA (reference sequence). With 6 bases removed from V and 6 bases from J, the gap between germline ends came to 20 bases. This CDR3 contains 14 residues. This CDR3 is CSAVDSSLLNGYTF. DNA for the CDR3: TGCAGTGCCGTTGACAGTTCCTTGCTAAATGGCTACACCTTC.

This clonotype was counted once. The genes are TRBV11-1 and TRBJ1-2; D remains unclear. The CDR3 loop spans 14 amino acids. Germline loops: CDR1 SGHAT, CDR2 FQDESV (reference sequence). V shed 4 bases and J shed 6 bases, with 15 bases lying between them. CDR3 DNA sequence: TGTGCCAGCAGCTCGATTTCCGGAGTGGATGGCTACACCTTC. Amino acids: CASSSISGVDGYTF.

This clonotype was seen a handful of times. The chain has TRBV7-9 and TRBJ1-2; D call uncertain. Trimming took off 1 base at V and 8 bases at J, with 11 bases between the two ends. The germline gives CDR1 SEHNR, CDR2 FQNEAQ (reference sequence). This CDR3 region has 13 residues. The CDR3 here is CASSLDPPRGYTF. The CDR3 coding sequence is TGTGCCAGCAGCTTAGACCCCCCAAGGGGCTACACCTTC. Full variable domain (outside the CDR3, taken from reference TRBV7-9 and TRBJ1-2): DTGVSQNPRHKITKRGQNVTFRCDPISEHNRLYWYRQTLGQGPEFLTYFQNEAQLEKSRLLSDRFSAERPKGSFSTLEIQRTEQGDSAMYLCASSLDPPRGYTFGSGTRLTVV.

The rearrangement uses TRBV15 and TRBJ2-3; 7 bases agree with TRBD2. V shed 4 bases, J shed 2 bases, and the junction held 6 bases outside the gene matches. The CDR3 runs 15 residues. Germline loops: CDR1 LNHNV, CDR2 YYDKDF (reference sequence). CDR3 in amino acids: CATSIKLAATDTQYF. CDR3 DNA: TGTGCCACCAGCATTAAGCTAGCGGCCACAGATACGCAGTATTTT.

This clonotype turned up a few times. The chain combines TRBV6-2 or TRBV6-3 with TRBJ1-2, with D possibly TRBD1 on 5 matching bases. The CDR3 extends over 13 amino acids. Germline CDR1 reads MNHEY; CDR2 reads SVGEGT. V was cut by 9 bases and J by 3 bases, with 14 bases left in between. CDR3 residues: CASRGRNDYGYTF. In DNA form, the CDR3 reads TGTGCCAGTCGGGGCAGAAACGACTATGGCTACACCTTC.

This clonotype was counted only a few times. The gene calls are TRBV7-2 and TRBJ1-1; tentatively, D is TRBD1 (5 bases). The germline gives CDR1 SGHTA, CDR2 FQGNSA. V was cut by 5 bases and J by 5 bases, with 12 bases left in between. The CDR3 runs to 13 residues. The DNA for the CDR3 is TGTGCCAGCAGCGGGGGAAGGAGGACTGAAGCTTTCTTT. Its translation: CASSGGRRTEAFF.

Here the CDR3 reads CAIRATGSSSSYNSPLHF. The CDR3, as DNA: TGTGCCATCAGGGCGACAGGATCTTCTAGTTCCTATAATTCACCCCTCCACTTT. The rearrangement links TRBV10-3 to TRBJ1-6; maybe TRBD1 (6 bases). Looked up from germline, CDR1 is ENHRY and CDR2 is SYGVKD. The CDR3 spans 18 residues. V shed 6 bases and J shed 1 base, with 19 bases lying between them.

This clonotype was recorded a few times. The CDR3 is CASSKPGLAGVWSYNEQFF. DNA for the CDR3: TGTGCCAGCAGCAAACCGGGACTAGCGGGAGTCTGGTCCTACAATGAGCAGTTCTTC. The gene calls are TRBV7-2 and TRBJ2-1; TRBD2 matches at 14 bases. Germline V gene lookup returns CDR1 SGHTA and CDR2 FQGNSA. Trimming at V came to 5 bases and at J to 1 base, leaving 10 bases not matched to a gene. The CDR3 loop spans 19 amino acids.

The sample holds one count of this clonotype. V is TRBV20-1 and J is TRBJ2-7; 8 bases line up with TRBD2. The germline V gene has CDR1 DFQATT and CDR2 SNEGSKA (reference sequence). V lost 0 bases and J lost 0; bases outside the gene matches: 7. The CDR3 totals 16 residues. Written as DNA, the CDR3 is TGCAGTGCTAGAGATCGAAGCGGGAGACTCTCCTACGAGCAGTACTTC. Residues: CSARDRSGRLSYEQYF.

The chain has TRBV6-1 and TRBJ1-5; D unclear. V was trimmed by 7 bases and J by 3 bases, leaving 16 bases between them. CDR3 length: 15 amino acids. In germline, CDR1 is MNHNS, CDR2 SASEGT. The CDR3 spells CASTPQWQFNQPQHF. The CDR3 nucleotides read TGTGCCAGCACCCCTCAGTGGCAGTTCAATCAGCCCCAGCATTTT.

As regards this clonotype: A clone one base away is much larger, so this may be a read error. V usage is TRBV5-6 and J usage is TRBJ2-5; D is perhaps TRBD2 (5 bases). CDR1 and CDR2 (germline): SGHDT, YYEEEE. V was shortened by 5 bases and J by 7 bases, with 18 bases between the two germline ends. CDR3 length equals 14 residues. CDR3 amino acids: CASSGELDWGTQYF. CDR3 nucleotide sequence: TGTGCCAGCAGTGGGGAGTTAGATTGGGGGACCCAGTACTTC.

This clonotype was found a few times. The chain employs TRBV5-1 and TRBJ2-7; 10 bases map to TRBD2. J lost 5 bases, V lost 1 base, and 3 bases had no gene match. CDR1 is SGHRS and CDR2 is YFSETQ in the germline V gene. The CDR3 covers 14 residues. CDR3 protein: CASSLLAGADEQYF. The CDR3 DNA reads as TGCGCCAGCAGCTTGCTAGCGGGAGCCGACGAGCAGTACTTC.

This clonotype was recorded only once. The chain combines TRBV3-1 with TRBJ2-5; D gene unclear. The germline V and J ends were trimmed by 5 bases and 11 bases, with 15 bases remaining between them. CDR1 and CDR2 (germline): LGHDT, YNNKEL (reference sequence). The CDR3 is 12 residues long. The CDR3 protein is CASSFYNNEQYF. CDR3 bases: TGTGCCAGCAGCTTTTATAACAATGAGCAGTACTTC.

This chain uses TRBV4-2 with TRBJ2-7; D is possibly TRBD1 or TRBD2 (5 bases each). The CDR3 sequence is 17 residues long. Germline V gene sequence: CDR1 LGHNA, CDR2 YNFKEQ. V gave up 0 bases and J gave up 7 bases, with 22 bases separating them. The CDR3 DNA reads TGTGCCAGCAGCCAAGAGCGGCCGGGGCTCTCCTACAATGAGCAGTACTTC. Protein: CASSQERPGLSYNEQYF.

The chain combines TRBV3-1 with TRBJ2-1, with D hard to call. The CDR3 is made up of 14 amino acids. The V gene's germline CDR1 is LGHDT and CDR2 YNNKEL (reference sequence). The V end lost 1 base, the J end lost 9 bases, and 13 bases lay between the germline ends. The CDR3 loop is CASSQGKGIAEQFF. CDR3 nucleotides: TGTGCCAGCAGCCAAGGAAAAGGGATAGCTGAGCAGTTCTTC.

This clonotype was seen a handful of times. V usage is TRBV25-1 and J usage is TRBJ2-7; no clear D gene. Germline loops: CDR1 MGHDK, CDR2 SYGVNS. The CDR3 runs to 15 residues. Between the trimmed V and J ends, which lost 4 bases and 6 bases, there was a span of 19 bases. The CDR3 protein is CASSGSQDAGGEQYF. The DNA for the CDR3 is TGTGCCAGCAGTGGGTCGCAGGACGCCGGCGGCGAGCAGTACTTC.

The V call is TRBV3-1, the J call TRBJ2-1; D gene uncertain. The V end was cut by 1 base, the J end by 9 bases, with 7 bases between. The germline gives CDR1 LGHDT, CDR2 YNNKEL (reference sequence). This CDR3 spans 12 amino acids. The CDR3 here is CASSQASREQFF. The CDR3 DNA reads TGTGCCAGCAGCCAAGCCTCCCGTGAGCAGTTCTTC.

This clonotype showed up just a few times. The chain carries TRBV9 and TRBJ1-2; D perhaps matches TRBD1 (6 bases). This CDR3 is 15 amino acids long. Germline V gene lookup returns CDR1 SGDLS and CDR2 YYNGEE. The V and J ends lost 0 bases and 3 bases respectively, with 12 bases between them. The CDR3 loop is CASSVGPGADYGYTF. The CDR3 DNA follows: TGTGCCAGCAGCGTAGGCCCGGGGGCGGACTATGGCTACACCTTC.

Note on this clonotype: With a much larger clone just one base away, this may be a read error. The rearrangement joins TRBV12-1 to TRBJ2-1; the table gives TRBD2 as D, unverified against the DNA. TRBV12-1 is given as a pseudogene. The length of the CDR3 is 15 residues. CDR3 nucleotides: TGTGCCAACAGCTTTCAACTAGCGGGAGTAGGTGAGCAGTTCTTC. Protein product: CANSFQLAGVGEQFF.

Ten or more counts support this clonotype. The rearrangement joins TRBV4-3 to TRBJ2-1, with D perhaps matching TRBD1 or TRBD2 (5 bases each). Trimming shortened V by 2 bases and J by 4 bases, and 12 bases separated the two germline ends. Per the germline V gene, CDR1 is LGHNA and CDR2 is YSLEER. The CDR3 sequence is 15 residues long. The CDR3 region is CASSQHRGEYNEQFF. The CDR3, as DNA: TGCGCCAGCAGCCAACATCGGGGCGAGTACAATGAGCAGTTCTTC.

The chain links TRBV10-3 to TRBJ2-1, with D possibly matching TRBD2 (6 bases). Deletions cut 7 bases from V and 1 base from J, with 11 bases between. CDR1 is ENHRY and CDR2 is SYGVKD in the germline V gene. The CDR3 sequence is 14 residues long. As DNA, the CDR3 is TGTGCCATCAAAACCCGGGAGTCCTACAATGAGCAGTTCTTC. Translation: CAIKTRESYNEQFF.